The 6 T cell receptor beta chains given below trace back to one sample, sequenced in a study of blood T cells in healthy people across ages. Sample-barcoded 5' priming and a J-beta primer mix drove a second PCR of roughly 6 to 12 cycles. TCRdb re-called the 5' RACE reads with MiXCR, one entry per CDR3 protein. The repertoire holds more than 900,000 distinct CDR3 sequences, with about 28% as singletons. Separately, the same data were catalogued under a study of T cells of mothers and their children.

Sequencing was done on a sample of blood. Every receptor here comes from a woman aged 40 to 50 in good health.

The chain joins TRBV7-9 to TRBJ1-1, with 8 bases fitting TRBD1. The CDR3 loop spans 12 amino acids. Looked up from germline, CDR1 is SEHNR and CDR2 is FQNEAQ (reference sequence). Trimming removed 5 bases from V and 11 bases from J; junction bases left unmatched: 7. The CDR3 loop is CASSLRGRFAFF. DNA for the CDR3: TGTGCCAGCAGCCTCAGGGGGCGCTTCGCTTTCTTT. The whole variable domain, filled in from reference TRBV7-9 and TRBJ1-1, reads DTGVSQNPRHKITKRGQNVTFRCDPISEHNRLYWYRQTLGQGPEFLTYFQNEAQLEKSRLLSDRFSAERPKGSFSTLEIQRTEQGDSAMYLCASSLRGRFAFFGQGTRLTVV.

The chain employs TRBV5-4 and TRBJ2-2; D unclear. The V gene's germline CDR1 is SGHNT and CDR2 YYREEE (reference sequence). Trimming removed 0 bases at V and 7 bases at J, with 7 bases between. CDR3 length: 13 residues. The CDR3 protein is CASSLGVDGELFF. The CDR3, as DNA: TGTGCCAGCAGCTTGGGGGTTGACGGGGAGCTGTTTTTT. The full variable domain, with the rest looked up from reference TRBV5-4 and TRBJ2-2, is ETGVTQSPTHLIKTRGQQVTLRCSSQSGHNTVSWYQQALGQGPQFIFQYYREEENGRGNFPPRFSGLQFPNYSSELNVNALELDDSALYLCASSLGVDGELFFGEGSRLTVL.

The CDR3 bases are TGCAGTGCTGTCCCAGGGCGAAGTTACTCCTACGAGCAGTACTTC. This gives the protein CSAVPGRSYSYEQYF. V is TRBV20-1 and J is TRBJ2-7; the D gene is possibly TRBD1 (5 bases). Germline V gives CDR1 DFQATT, CDR2 SNEGSKA (reference sequence). V was cut by 5 bases and J by 0 bases, with 17 bases left in between. This CDR3 region has 15 residues.

This clonotype appeared many times. This chain connects TRBV15 to TRBJ1-2; D possibly corresponds to TRBD1 (5 bases). Trimming removed 3 bases at V and 4 bases at J, with 21 bases between. The CDR3 is 17 residues long. CDR1 and CDR2 from the germline V gene are LNHNV and YYDKDF (reference sequence). CDR3 nucleotide sequence: TGTGCCACCAGCAGCCGCCCCGGGAACAGGCTCTTCTATGGCTACACCTTC. Translating gives CATSSRPGNRLFYGYTF.

The V call is TRBV20-1, the J call TRBJ1-1; a weak D match, TRBD1 (5 bases). V was trimmed by 1 base and J by 8 bases, leaving 11 bases between them. Looked up from germline, CDR1 is DFQATT and CDR2 is SNEGSKA (reference sequence). The CDR3 consists of 12 residues. In nucleotides, the CDR3 is TGCAGTGCTAGAGGGGAGGGGTGGGAAGCTTTCTTT. It codes for CSARGEGWEAFF.

This clonotype has just a few counts. The chain couples TRBV20-1 to TRBJ1-5; 7 bases match TRBD1. V dropped 1 base and J dropped 5; count of bases not matched to a gene: 11. The germline CDR1 and CDR2 sequences are DFQATT and SNEGSKA (reference sequence). The CDR3 consists of 16 residues. CDR3 DNA: TGCAGTGCTAGAGCTATTGACAGGGCTTGGGATCAGCCCCAGCATTTT. Encoded protein: CSARAIDRAWDQPQHF.